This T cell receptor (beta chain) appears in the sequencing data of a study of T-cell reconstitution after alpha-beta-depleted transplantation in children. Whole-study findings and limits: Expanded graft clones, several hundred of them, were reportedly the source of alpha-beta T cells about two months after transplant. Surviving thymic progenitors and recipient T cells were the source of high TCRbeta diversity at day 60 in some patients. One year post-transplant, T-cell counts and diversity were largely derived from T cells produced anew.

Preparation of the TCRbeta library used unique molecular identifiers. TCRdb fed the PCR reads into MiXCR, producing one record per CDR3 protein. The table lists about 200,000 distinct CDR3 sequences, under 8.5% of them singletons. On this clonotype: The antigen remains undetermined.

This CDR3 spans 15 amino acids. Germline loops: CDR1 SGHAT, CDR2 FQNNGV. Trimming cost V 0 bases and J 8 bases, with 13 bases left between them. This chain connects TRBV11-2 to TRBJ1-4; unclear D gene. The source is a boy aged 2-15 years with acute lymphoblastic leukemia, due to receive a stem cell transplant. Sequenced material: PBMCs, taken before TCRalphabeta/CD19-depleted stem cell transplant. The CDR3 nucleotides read TGTGCCAGCAGCTTAGACGGACGACCGGGCGAAAAACTGTTTTTT. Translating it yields CASSLDGRPGEKLFF.